This T cell receptor beta chain was found in a study of blood T cell repertoires in COVID-19. Looked up from germline, CDR1 is LNHDA and CDR2 is SQIVND (reference sequence). Unmatched junction bases numbered 6, after V lost 3 bases and J lost 8 bases. The CDR3 has 15 amino acids. The method was immunoSEQ multiplex PCR; TCRdb's version includes in-frame clones alone and lacks a portion of them. In the table there are around 160,000 clones, 65% to 90% of which are singletons. The chain is built from TRBV19 and TRBJ1-6; 8 bases are a match to TRBD1. Input material: peripheral blood. The sequence came from a man aged 60 to 69 with acute or convalescent COVID-19. The CDR3 loop is CASSILGQGDSPLHF. Written as DNA, the CDR3 is TGTGCCAGTAGTATTTTAGGACAGGGTGATTCACCCCTCCACTTT.